What follows is one T cell receptor (beta chain) and its context. The source of the sample is a study of sequential checkpoint blockade in melanoma. Sample treatment: randomized to nivolumab then ipilimumab (arm A) or the reverse (arm B). Sorted cells were live CD3+CD8+, lacking CD19 and CD56, from PBMCs. CDR3 length equals 17 residues. Looked up from germline, CDR1 is SGHDT and CDR2 is YYEEEE. V lost 0 bases to trimming and J lost 8 bases, with 20 bases between them. The method was immunoSEQ multiplex PCR; TCRdb's version includes in-frame clones alone and lacks a portion of them. The sample has fewer than 45,000 clones, 80% to 90% seen once.

The J gene is TRBJ1-4, the V gene TRBV5-6; no clear D. Sequenced here: CD8+ T cells sorted from blood (inferred from file names), sampled from a patient given nivolumab and ipilimumab in sequence. The sequence was collected from a human donor with melanoma. The chain's CDR3 is CASSLGGGQISYEKLFF. CDR3 coding DNA: TGTGCCAGCAGCTTGGGAGGAGGGCAGATTAGTTACGAAAAACTGTTTTTT.